This TCR beta chain was profiled in a study of T-cell reconstitution after alpha-beta-depleted transplantation in children. Study results and limitations: Where some patients showed high TCRbeta diversity at day 60, it came from recipient T cells and thymic progenitors that had survived. At around two months after transplant, the alpha-beta T cells were reportedly derived from several hundred expanded clones that came from non-depleted graft cells. A year post-transplant, T-cell counts and diversity derived mostly from newly produced T cells.

The CDR3 contains 14 residues. Trimming pared 3 bases from V and 7 bases from J, leaving 15 bases between. Germline V gene lookup returns CDR1 MNHNS and CDR2 SASEGT. The TCRbeta library was prepared with unique molecular identifiers. TCRdb ran MiXCR on the PCR reads and lists one entry per CDR3 protein. The sample shows around 700,000 distinct CDR3 sequences, over 10% of them seen only once. As regards this clonotype: Its antigen is as yet unknown.

The sequencing here drew on PBMCs, taken before TCRalphabeta/CD19-depleted stem cell transplant. The TCR originated in a girl between 2 and 10 years old with congenital amegakaryocytic thrombocytopenia, due to receive a stem cell transplant. The chain links TRBV6-1 to TRBJ1-2; D is ambiguous. This CDR3 reads CASSEEDKGSGYTF. Written as DNA, the CDR3 is TGTGCCAGCAGTGAGGAAGACAAGGGCTCTGGCTACACCTTC.